This TCR beta chain is drawn from a study of blood T cell repertoires in COVID-19. As for the study in general: T cells, B-cell-depleted T cells, or PBMCs provided the cDNA or gDNA that served as material.

Data came from immunoSEQ multiplex PCR; TCRdb stores just in-frame clones and leaves some out. The sample holds tens of thousands of clones, roughly 89% seen once. This TCR was recovered from a man in his 60s with active COVID-19. The sample comprised peripheral blood.

The CDR3: CASKADGKYNSPLHF. The DNA for the CDR3 is TGTGCCAGCAAAGCAGACGGGAAATATAATTCACCCCTCCACTTT. The chain employs TRBV2 and TRBJ1-6, with D hard to call. Trimming shortened V by 7 bases and J by 4 bases, and 14 bases separated the two germline ends. CDR1 is SNHLY, CDR2 FYNNEI, per germline. The CDR3 extends over 15 amino acids. Looking up the rest from reference TRBV2 and TRBJ1-6 gives the full variable domain: EPEVTQTPSHQVTQMGQEVILRCVPISNHLYFYWYRQILGQKVEFLVSFYNNEISEKSEIFDDQFSVERPDGSNFTLKIRSTKLEDSAMYFCASKADGKYNSPLHFGNGTRLTVT.